This T cell receptor (beta chain) was recovered during a study of CXCR3 chemokines and chemotherapy response in bladder cancer. Germline CDR1 reads LNHNV; CDR2 reads YYDKDF (reference sequence). J was trimmed by 4 bases and V by 0 bases; bases with no gene match: 1. The CDR3 has 14 residues. This clonotype appeared many times. TCRdb independently ran MiXCR on the PCR reads; one entry per CDR3 protein. The sample carries fewer than 3,500 distinct CDR3 sequences, 9.5% to 12% recorded once. The chain has TRBV15 and TRBJ2-5; 8 bases are a match to TRBD1. The sample here was taken from a patient whose treatment included neoadjuvant chemotherapy. The sequence came from a human donor with bladder cancer that responded to neoadjuvant chemotherapy. The CDR3 region is CATSRDGTGETQYF. The CDR3 nucleotides are TGTGCCACCAGCAGAGATGGGACAGGAGAGACCCAGTACTTC. The full variable domain, with the rest looked up from reference TRBV15 and TRBJ2-5, is DAMVIQNPRYQVTQFGKPVTLSCSQTLNHNVMYWYQQKSSQAPKLLFHYYDKDFNNEADTPDNFQSRRPNTSFCFLDIRSPGLGDTAMYLCATSRDGTGETQYFGPGTRLLVL.